The TCR beta chain under discussion was sequenced for a study of technical replicates of blood from several donors. From germline, CDR1 is WNHNN and CDR2 SYGVQD (reference sequence). The CDR3 totals 15 residues. Trimming cost V 3 bases and J 8 bases; bases outside gene matches: 10. Sequencing used immunoSEQ multiplex PCR; TCRdb keeps in-frame clones, though not all of them. The sample carries tens of thousands of clones, approximately 91% recorded once. Material: T cells isolated from PBMCs. The receptor was isolated from a human donor in good health. J is TRBJ2-1 and V is TRBV10-1; TRBD2 matches at 7 bases. DNA for the CDR3: TGCGCCAGCAGTGATTTCAGCGGGATAACGTATGAGCAGTTCTTC. This codes for CASSDFSGITYEQFF.